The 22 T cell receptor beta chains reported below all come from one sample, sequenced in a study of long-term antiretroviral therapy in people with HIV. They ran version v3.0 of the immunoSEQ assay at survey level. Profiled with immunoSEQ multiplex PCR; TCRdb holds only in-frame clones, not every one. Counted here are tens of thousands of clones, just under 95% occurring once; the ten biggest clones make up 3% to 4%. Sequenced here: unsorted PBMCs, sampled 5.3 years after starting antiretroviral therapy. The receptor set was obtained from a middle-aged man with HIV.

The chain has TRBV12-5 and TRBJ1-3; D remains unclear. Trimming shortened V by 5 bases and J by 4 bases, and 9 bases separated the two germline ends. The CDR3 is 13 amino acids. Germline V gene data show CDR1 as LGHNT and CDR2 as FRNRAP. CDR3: CASGPRTGNTIYF. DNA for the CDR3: TGTGCTAGTGGTCCACGGACCGGAAACACCATATATTTT. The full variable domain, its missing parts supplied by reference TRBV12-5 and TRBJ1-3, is DARVTQTPRHKVTEMGQEVTMRCQPILGHNTVFWYRQTMMQGLELLAYFRNRAPLDDSGMPKDRFSAEMPDATLATLKIQPSEPRDSAVYFCASGPRTGNTIYFGEGSWLTVV.

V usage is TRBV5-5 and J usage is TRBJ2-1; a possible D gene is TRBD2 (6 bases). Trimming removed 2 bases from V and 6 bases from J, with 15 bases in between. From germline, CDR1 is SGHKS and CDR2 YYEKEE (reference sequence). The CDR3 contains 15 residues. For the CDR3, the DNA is TGTGCCAGCAGCTTCGGCGGAGGGTTGGGCAATGAGCAGTTCTTC. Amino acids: CASSFGGGLGNEQFF.

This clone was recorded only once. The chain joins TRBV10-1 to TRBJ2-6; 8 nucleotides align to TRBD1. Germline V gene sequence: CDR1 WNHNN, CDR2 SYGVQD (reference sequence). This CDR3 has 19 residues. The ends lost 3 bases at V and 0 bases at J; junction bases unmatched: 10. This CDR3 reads CASSEGPGQEYSGANVLTF. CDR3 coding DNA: TGCGCCAGCAGTGAAGGCCCGGGACAGGAGTACTCTGGGGCCAACGTCCTGACTTTC.

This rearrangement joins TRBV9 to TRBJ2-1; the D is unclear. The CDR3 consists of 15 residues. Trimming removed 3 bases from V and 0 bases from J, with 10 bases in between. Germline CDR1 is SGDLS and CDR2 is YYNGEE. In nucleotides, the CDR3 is TGTGCCAGCAGCGCCTCCCTAAGCTCCTACAATGAGCAGTTCTTC. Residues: CASSASLSSYNEQFF.

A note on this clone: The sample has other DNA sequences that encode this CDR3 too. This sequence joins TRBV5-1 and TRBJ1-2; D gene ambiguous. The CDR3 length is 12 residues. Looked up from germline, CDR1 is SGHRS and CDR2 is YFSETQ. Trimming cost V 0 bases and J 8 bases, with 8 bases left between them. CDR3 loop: CASSLAGEGYTF. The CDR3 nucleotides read TGCGCCAGCAGCTTGGCGGGAGAAGGCTACACCTTC. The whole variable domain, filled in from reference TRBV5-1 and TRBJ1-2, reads KAGVTQTPRYLIKTRGQQVTLSCSPISGHRSVSWYQQTPGQGLQFLFEYFSETQRNKGNFPGRFSGRQFSNSRSEMNVSTLELGDSALYLCASSLAGEGYTFGSGTRLTVV.

CDR3 loop: CASSPGGARDDEQYF. The CDR3 DNA follows: TGTGCCAGCAGCCCCGGGGGGGCGCGTGACGACGAGCAGTACTTC. This rearrangement joins TRBV28 to TRBJ2-7, with 8 nucleotides matching TRBD2. The CDR3 has 15 amino acids. Per the germline V gene, CDR1 is MDHEN and CDR2 is SYDVKM. V trimming: 6 bases; J trimming: 5 bases; junction bases outside the gene matches: 12.

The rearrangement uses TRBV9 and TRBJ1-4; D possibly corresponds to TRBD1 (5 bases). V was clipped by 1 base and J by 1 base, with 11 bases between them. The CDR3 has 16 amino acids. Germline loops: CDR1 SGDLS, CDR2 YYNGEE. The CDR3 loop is CASSVLSGQTNEKLFF. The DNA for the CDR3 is TGTGCCAGCAGCGTACTTTCGGGGCAAACTAATGAAAAACTGTTTTTT.

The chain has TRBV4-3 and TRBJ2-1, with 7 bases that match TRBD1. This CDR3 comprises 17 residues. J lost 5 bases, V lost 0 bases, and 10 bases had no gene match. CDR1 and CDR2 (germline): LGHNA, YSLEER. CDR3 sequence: CASSQDRTGVSNNEQFF. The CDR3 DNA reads TGCGCCAGCAGCCAAGACCGTACAGGGGTCAGCAACAATGAGCAGTTCTTC.

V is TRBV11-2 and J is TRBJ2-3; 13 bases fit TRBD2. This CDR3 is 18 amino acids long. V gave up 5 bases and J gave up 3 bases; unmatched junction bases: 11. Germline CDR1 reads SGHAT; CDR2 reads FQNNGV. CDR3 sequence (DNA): TGTGCCAGCAGCGCCGGACTAGCGGGGGCATCTAGTACAGATACGCAGTATTTT. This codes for CASSAGLAGASSTDTQYF.

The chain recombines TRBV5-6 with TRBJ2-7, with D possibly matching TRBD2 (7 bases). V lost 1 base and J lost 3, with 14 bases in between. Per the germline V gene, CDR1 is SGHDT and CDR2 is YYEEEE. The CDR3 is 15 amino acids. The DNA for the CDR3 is TGTGCCAGCAGCTTGCGCGGGGGCAGGTTCTACGAGCAGTACTTC. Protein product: CASSLRGGRFYEQYF.

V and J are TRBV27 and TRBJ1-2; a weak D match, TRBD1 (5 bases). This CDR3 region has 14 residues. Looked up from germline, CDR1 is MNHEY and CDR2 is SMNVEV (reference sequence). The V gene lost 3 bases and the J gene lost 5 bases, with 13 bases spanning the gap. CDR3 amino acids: CASSLRGTFYGYTF. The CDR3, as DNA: TGTGCCAGCAGTTTGAGGGGTACGTTTTATGGCTACACCTTC.

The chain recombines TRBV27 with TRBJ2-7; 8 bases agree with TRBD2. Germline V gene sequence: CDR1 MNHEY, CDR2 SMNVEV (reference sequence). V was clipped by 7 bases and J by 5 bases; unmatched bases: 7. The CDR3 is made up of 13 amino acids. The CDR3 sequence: CASTPGGAHEQYF. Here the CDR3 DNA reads TGTGCCAGCACCCCGGGAGGGGCCCACGAGCAGTACTTC.

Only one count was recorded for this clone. CDR3 nucleotides: TGTGCCAGCGGCAGGGGGCTAGGTAGTCAGCCCCAGCATTTT. Encoded protein: CASGRGLGSQPQHF. The chain combines TRBV2 with TRBJ1-5; 8 nucleotides line up with TRBD1. Germline CDR1 and CDR2: SNHLY and FYNNEI. The V and J ends lost 8 bases and 6 bases, in that order; junction bases with no gene match: 9. This CDR3 region has 14 residues.

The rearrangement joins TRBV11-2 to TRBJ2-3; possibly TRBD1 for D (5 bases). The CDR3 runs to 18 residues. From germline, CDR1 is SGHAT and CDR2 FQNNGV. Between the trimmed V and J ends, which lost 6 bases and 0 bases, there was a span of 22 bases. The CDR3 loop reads CASRGPNYNPTSTDTQYF. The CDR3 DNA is TGTGCCAGCAGGGGGCCGAACTACAACCCCACTAGCACAGATACGCAGTATTTT.

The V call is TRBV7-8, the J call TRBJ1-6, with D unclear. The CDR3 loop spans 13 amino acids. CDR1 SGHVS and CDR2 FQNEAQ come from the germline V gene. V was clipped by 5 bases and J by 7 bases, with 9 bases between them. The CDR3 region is CASSPDPNSPLHF. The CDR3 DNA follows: TGTGCCAGCAGCCCGGACCCCAATTCACCCCTCCACTTT.

The CDR3, as DNA: TGTGCCAGCAGCGCCCCGGGACAGGGAATGGCCATGAACACTGAAGCTTTCTTT. Protein sequence: CASSAPGQGMAMNTEAFF. This rearrangement joins TRBV9 to TRBJ1-1; TRBD1 agrees at 9 bases. V lost 3 bases to trimming and J lost 0 bases; unmatched junction nucleotides: 12. This CDR3 spans 18 amino acids. CDR1 SGDLS and CDR2 YYNGEE come from the germline V gene.

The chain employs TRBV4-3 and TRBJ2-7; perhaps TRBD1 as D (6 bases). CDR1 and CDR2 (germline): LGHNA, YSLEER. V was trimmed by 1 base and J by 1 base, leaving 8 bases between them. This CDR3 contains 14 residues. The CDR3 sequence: CASSQVQGSYEQYF. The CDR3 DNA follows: TGCGCCAGCAGCCAAGTACAGGGTTCCTACGAGCAGTACTTC.

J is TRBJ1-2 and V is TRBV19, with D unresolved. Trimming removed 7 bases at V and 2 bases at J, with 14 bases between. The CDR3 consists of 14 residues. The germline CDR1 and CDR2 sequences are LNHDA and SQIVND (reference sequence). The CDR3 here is CASKGSFTNYGYTF. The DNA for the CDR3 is TGTGCCAGTAAAGGGTCCTTTACCAACTATGGCTACACCTTC. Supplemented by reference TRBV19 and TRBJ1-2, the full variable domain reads DGGITQSPKYLFRKEGQNVTLSCEQNLNHDAMYWYRQDPGQGLRLIYYSQIVNDFQKGDIAEGYSVSREKKESFPLTVTSAQKNPTAFYLCASKGSFTNYGYTFGSGTRLTVV.

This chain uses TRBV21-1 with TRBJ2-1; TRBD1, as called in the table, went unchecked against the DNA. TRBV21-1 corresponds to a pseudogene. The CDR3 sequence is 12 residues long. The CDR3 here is CASSSDRGEQFF. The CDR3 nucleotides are TGTGCCAGCAGCAGTGACAGGGGGGAGCAGTTCTTC.

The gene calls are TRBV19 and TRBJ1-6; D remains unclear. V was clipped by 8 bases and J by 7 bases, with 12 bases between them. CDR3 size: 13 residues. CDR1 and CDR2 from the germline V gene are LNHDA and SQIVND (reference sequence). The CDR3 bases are TGTGCCAGTCGGACCGCGAAAAATTCACCCCTCCACTTT. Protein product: CASRTAKNSPLHF. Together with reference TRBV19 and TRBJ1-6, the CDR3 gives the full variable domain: DGGITQSPKYLFRKEGQNVTLSCEQNLNHDAMYWYRQDPGQGLRLIYYSQIVNDFQKGDIAEGYSVSREKKESFPLTVTSAQKNPTAFYLCASRTAKNSPLHFGNGTRLTVT.

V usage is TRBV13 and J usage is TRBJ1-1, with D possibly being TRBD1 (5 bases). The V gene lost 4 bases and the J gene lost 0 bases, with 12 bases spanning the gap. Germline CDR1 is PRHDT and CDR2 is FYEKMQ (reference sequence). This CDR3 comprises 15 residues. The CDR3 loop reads CASSWRQIMNTEAFF. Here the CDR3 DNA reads TGTGCCAGCAGCTGGCGACAGATTATGAACACTGAAGCTTTCTTT.

As DNA, the CDR3 is TGTGCCAGCAGCTTAGAGAGGTCCACTAGCGGGAATTTAGAGACCCAGTACTTC. This gives the protein CASSLERSTSGNLETQYF. V is TRBV11-2 and J is TRBJ2-5; TRBD2 aligns across 10 bases. The length of the CDR3 is 18 residues. After removal of 0 bases from V and 4 bases from J, the junction contained 11 bases not matched to a gene. Looked up from germline, CDR1 is SGHAT and CDR2 is FQNNGV.